This TCR beta chain was recorded in a study of blood T cell repertoires in COVID-19. Measured with immunoSEQ multiplex PCR; TCRdb has only the in-frame clones, and not every one. The sample carries 350,000 or so clones, about 89% recorded once. CDR3 length: 15 residues. Germline CDR1 SGHDN, CDR2 FVKESK. V was pared by 0 bases and J by 7 bases, with 7 bases of the junction left unmatched. This TCR came from a woman aged 25 to 39 with COVID-19, enrolled during active disease. The chain combines TRBV14 with TRBJ1-2; 8 bases are a match to TRBD1. Sequencing was done on a sample of peripheral blood. CDR3: CASSQDPGGIGGYTF. Here the CDR3 DNA reads TGTGCCAGCAGCCAAGACCCAGGGGGCATAGGTGGCTACACCTTC. Based on the CDR3 plus reference TRBV14 and TRBJ1-2, the full variable domain is EAGVTQFPSHSVIEKGQTVTLRCDPISGHDNLYWYRRVMGKEIKFLLHFVKESKQDESGMPNNRFLAERTGGTYSTLKVQPAELEDSGVYFCASSQDPGGIGGYTFGSGTRLTVV.